This T cell receptor beta chain was captured in a study of shared clonotypes between healthy human individuals. Across the whole study: Donor ages ranged 18 to 49 years: a couple of women, a few men.

The study's findings and limits: Only blood was sampled; tissue repertoires likely differ.

This clone came up a few times. No antigen is known for it. Trimming left V 6 bases short and J 2 bases short, with 23 bases between. CDR1 and CDR2 from the germline V gene are MNHEY and SMNVEV (reference sequence). The CDR3 totals 18 residues. The protocol was immunoSEQ multiplex PCR, while the TCRdb copy is restricted to in-frame clones and leaves out a portion. The profile covers some 240,000 clones, with approximately 65% appearing a single time and over 8.5% taken by the ten largest. The sequenced sample was memory CD4+ T cells sorted from blood. As to subset: CD45RA-negative fraction. The receptor was derived from a man younger than 45 in good health. The J gene is TRBJ1-3, the V gene TRBV27, with D possibly matching TRBD1 (5 bases). DNA of the CDR3: TGTGCCAGCAGAAAGACCGGGACTGCAGCTTCAACTGGAAACACCATATATTTT. Translation: CASRKTGTAASTGNTIYF.